The 9 T cell receptor beta chains in this list originate from one sample, sequenced in a study of cytomegalovirus exposure and HLA in healthy donors. 60 Vbeta and 13 Jbeta primers were used in PCR. Measured with immunoSEQ multiplex PCR; TCRdb has only the in-frame clones, and not every one. Of more than 75,000 clones detected, almost 85% appear once; the ten largest clones hold 5.6%. Sequencing was done on a sample of PBMCs. All receptors come from a young woman in good health and CMV-seropositive.

V and J are TRBV7-9 and TRBJ2-5; the match to TRBD2 covers 11 bases. The ends lost 8 bases at V and 3 bases at J; junction bases unmatched: 5. The CDR3 runs to 14 residues. Germline V gives CDR1 SEHNR, CDR2 FQNEAQ (reference sequence). CDR3 nucleotides: TGTGCCAGCCTTACGGGACTAGCGGAAGAGACCCAGTACTTC. Translated, it gives CASLTGLAEETQYF.

J is TRBJ2-3 and V is TRBV9; D is uncertain. The V and J ends lost 6 bases and 0 bases respectively, with 8 bases between them. Germline CDR1 SGDLS, CDR2 YYNGEE. The CDR3 extends over 13 amino acids. The CDR3 loop reads CASTTVSTDTQYF. Written as DNA, the CDR3 is TGTGCCAGCACTACCGTGAGCACAGATACGCAGTATTTT.

The rearrangement links TRBV27 to TRBJ2-7; D is perhaps TRBD2 (6 bases). Trimming pared 9 bases from V and 2 bases from J, leaving 17 bases between. This CDR3 spans 14 amino acids. Germline CDR1 reads MNHEY; CDR2 reads SMNVEV (reference sequence). This chain's CDR3 is CASTPGTYPYEQYF. CDR3 nucleotide sequence: TGTGCCAGTACCCCGGGGACTTATCCCTACGAGCAGTACTTC.

The chain's CDR3 is CASRNWTANTGELFF. CDR3 nucleotides: TGCGCCAGCAGAAACTGGACAGCGAACACCGGGGAGCTGTTTTTT. The rearrangement links TRBV5-1 to TRBJ2-2; D might be TRBD1 (6 bases). V shed 5 bases and J shed 0 bases, with 11 bases lying between them. Germline V CDR1 and CDR2: SGHRS, YFSETQ. This CDR3 spans 15 amino acids.

The V call is TRBV5-1, the J call TRBJ2-3, with 8 bases that match TRBD1. CDR3 length: 16 residues. Germline CDR1 is SGHRS and CDR2 is YFSETQ. Germline trimming cut 0 bases from V and 5 bases from J; bases unmatched to any gene: 8. The CDR3 coding sequence is TGCGCCAGCAGCTTGGCCCGCGCAGGGGGCGAAGATACGCAGTATTTT. Translation gives CASSLARAGGEDTQYF.

The chain has TRBV5-4 and TRBJ1-2; D might be TRBD1 (5 bases). Germline V lookup: CDR1 SGHNT, CDR2 YYREEE (reference sequence). Trimming pared 1 base from V and 4 bases from J, leaving 14 bases between. This CDR3 has 15 amino acids. This CDR3 reads CASSLSGSVLYGYTF. Written as DNA, the CDR3 is TGTGCCAGCAGCTTGTCAGGGTCAGTACTCTATGGCTACACCTTC. Supplemented by reference TRBV5-4 and TRBJ1-2, the full variable domain reads ETGVTQSPTHLIKTRGQQVTLRCSSQSGHNTVSWYQQALGQGPQFIFQYYREEENGRGNFPPRFSGLQFPNYSSELNVNALELDDSALYLCASSLSGSVLYGYTFGSGTRLTVV.

The rearrangement links TRBV5-1 to TRBJ2-3; 11 bases map to TRBD2. Trimming removed 4 bases from V and 6 bases from J; junction bases left unmatched: 7. Looked up from germline, CDR1 is SGHRS and CDR2 is YFSETQ. The CDR3 extends over 15 amino acids. CDR3 region: CASSPGTSGGDTQYF. CDR3 bases: TGCGCCAGCAGCCCGGGGACTAGCGGAGGGGATACGCAGTATTTT.

This chain uses TRBV2 with TRBJ2-3, with 7 bases fitting TRBD1. The CDR3 sequence is 13 residues long. V lost 4 bases, J lost 4 bases, and 2 bases stayed unmatched. Germline-derived CDR1 and CDR2 are SNHLY and FYNNEI. The CDR3: CASSGDSPDTQYF. The DNA of the CDR3 is TGTGCCAGCAGTGGGGACAGTCCAGATACGCAGTATTTT.

The chain links TRBV27 to TRBJ2-1, with 7 bases lining up with TRBD2. Trimming cost V 6 bases and J 1 base; bases outside gene matches: 9. The length of the CDR3 is 16 residues. Looked up from germline, CDR1 is MNHEY and CDR2 is SMNVEV (reference sequence). The CDR3 DNA sequence: TGTGCCAGCAGGGGAGGGGCCGGGAGGTCCTACAATGAGCAGTTCTTC. Protein sequence: CASRGGAGRSYNEQFF.